The following is a T cell receptor beta chain sequence with its context. Profiled with immunoSEQ multiplex PCR; TCRdb holds only in-frame clones, not every one. The sample carries about 140,000 clones, 90% recorded once. The sample belongs to a study of blood T cell repertoires in COVID-19. The CDR3 loop spans 14 amino acids. Trimming removed 3 bases from V and 3 bases from J; junction bases left unmatched: 0. The germline CDR1 and CDR2 sequences are LNHNV and YYDKDF (reference sequence). The clonotype comes from a woman of 80 years or more with acute or convalescent COVID-19. The sample consisted of peripheral blood. The rearrangement links TRBV15 to TRBJ1-1; TRBD1 aligns across 11 bases. The CDR3 DNA sequence: TGTGCCACCAGCAGGGACAGGGGGCACACTGAAGCTTTCTTT. Translation gives CATSRDRGHTEAFF.